This T cell receptor (beta chain) is from a study of shared clonotypes between healthy human individuals. The study, taken as a whole, reports: Naive subsets, compared against memory subsets, generally had larger estimated richness values.

This table comes from immunoSEQ multiplex PCR, and its TCRdb copy is limited to in-frame clones, with some not included. The sample lists under 550,000 clones, 95% to 97% occurring once. On this clone: Antigen specificity is unknown.

CDR1 is LNHDA and CDR2 is SQIVND in the germline V gene (reference sequence). The CDR3 has 15 amino acids. V trimming: 7 bases; J trimming: 3 bases; junction bases outside the gene matches: 6. The rearrangement uses TRBV19 and TRBJ2-2; 9 nucleotides align to TRBD1. This receptor was taken from a woman aged 25 to 45 in good health. Input material: naive CD4+ T cells sorted from blood. The subset was: CD45RA+ positively selected. The CDR3 loop is CASTTGTGYTGELFF. Here the CDR3 DNA reads TGTGCCAGTACAACCGGGACAGGGTACACCGGGGAGCTGTTTTTT.